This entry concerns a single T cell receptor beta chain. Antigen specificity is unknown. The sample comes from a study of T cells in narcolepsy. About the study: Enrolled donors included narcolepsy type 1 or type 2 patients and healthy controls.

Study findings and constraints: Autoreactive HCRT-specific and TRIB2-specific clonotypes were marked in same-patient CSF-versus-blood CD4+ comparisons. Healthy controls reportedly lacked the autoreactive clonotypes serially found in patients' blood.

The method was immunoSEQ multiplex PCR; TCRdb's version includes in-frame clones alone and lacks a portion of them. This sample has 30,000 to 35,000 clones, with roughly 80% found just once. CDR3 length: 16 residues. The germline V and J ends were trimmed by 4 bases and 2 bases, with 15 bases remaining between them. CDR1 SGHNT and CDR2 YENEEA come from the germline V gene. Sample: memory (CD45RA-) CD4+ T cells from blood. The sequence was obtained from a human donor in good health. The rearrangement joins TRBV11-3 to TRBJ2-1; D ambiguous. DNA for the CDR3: TGTGCCAGCAGCTCCCTCGGCCCGTCTACCTACAATGAGCAGTTCTTC. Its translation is CASSSLGPSTYNEQFF.